Listed below are T cell receptor beta chains from one sample, sequenced in a study of T-cell memory formation after mild COVID-19. TCRdb passed the 5' RACE reads through MiXCR, listing each CDR3 protein once. Seen here are roughly 150,000 distinct CDR3 sequences, 14% observed once, and the top ten hold around an eighth. The sequencing sample was made of PBMCs or a T cell subset sorted from them (not recorded which). These receptor sequences come from an adult woman who had mild COVID-19 (a few samples of this study predate the infection). Cell type and time point are not known. The CDR3 runs from the conserved cysteine through the conserved F or W. Fields, in order: D gene, V gene, clone size, J gene, CDR3 DNA, CDR3 protein. D genes are given only for firm matches. Clone size is not always given. Where it is, it says once, few, many or a class for expanded clones.

NA,TRBV30,NA,TRBJ1-1,TGTGCCTGGAGTGTTAGGGGGACTGAAGCTTTCTTT,CAWSVRGTEAFF
NA,TRBV19,NA,TRBJ2-7,TGTGCCAGTAGTATTCTGCCCGGGAAGGACTACGAGCAGTACTTC,CASSILPGKDYEQYF
TRBD2,TRBV5-1,NA,TRBJ2-1,TGCGCCAGCAGCCCCGCACTAGCGGGGGGTCACAATGAGCAGTTCTTC,CASSPALAGGHNEQFF
TRBD1,TRBV5-1,few,TRBJ1-1,TGCGCCAGCAGCCCTACAGGGGCGAGGAACACTGAAGCTTTCTTT,CASSPTGARNTEAFF
TRBD1,TRBV5-1,NA,TRBJ1-1,TGCGCCAGCAGCTTGGAACAGGGGGCGAGGGGCACTGAAGCTTTCTTT,CASSLEQGARGTEAFF
TRBD2,TRBV7-2,many,TRBJ2-3,TGTGCCAGCACTCAACTCCTAGCGGGGGGGCCAGATACGCAGTATTTT,CASTQLLAGGPDTQYF
TRBD1,TRBV29-1,NA,TRBJ1-1,TGCAGCGTTCGGAGGACAGGTGGGAACACTGAAGCTTTCTTT,CSVRRTGGNTEAFF
TRBD2,TRBV5-1,NA,TRBJ2-3,TGCGCCAGCAGCCCAGCGGGGGGCCTGCATTCAGATACGCAGTATTTT,CASSPAGGLHSDTQYF
TRBD1,TRBV19,NA,TRBJ2-7,TGTGCCAGTGCTCAGGGGGCTAGGTACGAGCAGTACTTC,CASAQGARYEQYF
NA,TRBV12-3/TRBV12-4,NA,TRBJ2-3,TGTGCCAGCAGTTTAGAAGTTAGCGGCACAGATACGCAGTATTTT,CASSLEVSGTDTQYF
TRBD1,TRBV29-1,NA,TRBJ2-1,TGCAGCGTTGAAGCGGGACAGACCTACAATGAGCAGTTCTTC,CSVEAGQTYNEQFF
NA,TRBV15,NA,TRBJ2-1,TGTGCCACCAGCACATCGCGGGCTCCAGGGGTCAATGAGCAGTTCTTC,CATSTSRAPGVNEQFF
TRBD1,TRBV5-1,few,TRBJ1-6,TGCGCCAGCAGCTGGATAACTACGGGACAGGGGTATAATTCACCCCTCCACTTT,CASSWITTGQGYNSPLHF